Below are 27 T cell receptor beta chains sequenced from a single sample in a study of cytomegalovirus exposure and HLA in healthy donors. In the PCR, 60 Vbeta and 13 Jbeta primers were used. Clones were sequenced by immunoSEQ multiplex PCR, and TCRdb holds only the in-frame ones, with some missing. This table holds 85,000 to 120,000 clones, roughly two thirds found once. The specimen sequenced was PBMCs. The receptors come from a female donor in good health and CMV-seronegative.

CDR3 coding DNA: TGCAGCGTTGAAGCCCCGACAAGTCGGGAGACCCAGTACTTC. Its translation is CSVEAPTSRETQYF. The rearrangement joins TRBV29-1 to TRBJ2-5; D ambiguous. There are 14 residues in the CDR3. V shed 1 base and J shed 5 bases, with 14 bases lying between them. CDR1 and CDR2 (germline): SQVTM, ANQGSEA.

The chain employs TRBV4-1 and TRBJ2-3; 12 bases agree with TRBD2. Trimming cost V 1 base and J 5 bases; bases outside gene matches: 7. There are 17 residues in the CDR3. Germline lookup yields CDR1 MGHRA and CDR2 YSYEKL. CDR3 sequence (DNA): TGCGCCAGCAGCCAAGTCGGACTAGCGGGACGGTTAGATACGCAGTATTTT. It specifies CASSQVGLAGRLDTQYF.

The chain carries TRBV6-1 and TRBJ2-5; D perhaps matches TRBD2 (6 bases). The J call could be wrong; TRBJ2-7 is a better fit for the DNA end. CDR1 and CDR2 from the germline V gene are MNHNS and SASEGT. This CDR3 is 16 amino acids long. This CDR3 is CASSEPGRAASYEQYF. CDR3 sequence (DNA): TGTGCCAGCAGTGAACCCGGGAGAGCGGCTTCCTACGAGCAGTACTTC.

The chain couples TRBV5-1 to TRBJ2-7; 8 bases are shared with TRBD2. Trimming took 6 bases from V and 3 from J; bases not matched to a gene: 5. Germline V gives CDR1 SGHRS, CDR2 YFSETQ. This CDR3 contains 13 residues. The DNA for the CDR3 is TGCGCCAGCAAGCGAGCGGGGGACTACGAGCAGTACTTC. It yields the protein CASKRAGDYEQYF.

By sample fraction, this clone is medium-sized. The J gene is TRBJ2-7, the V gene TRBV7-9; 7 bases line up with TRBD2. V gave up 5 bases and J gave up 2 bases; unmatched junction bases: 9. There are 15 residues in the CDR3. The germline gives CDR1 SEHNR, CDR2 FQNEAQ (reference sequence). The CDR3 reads CASSPRGSETYEQYF. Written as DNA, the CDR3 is TGTGCCAGCAGCCCTCGCGGGAGTGAGACCTACGAGCAGTACTTC.

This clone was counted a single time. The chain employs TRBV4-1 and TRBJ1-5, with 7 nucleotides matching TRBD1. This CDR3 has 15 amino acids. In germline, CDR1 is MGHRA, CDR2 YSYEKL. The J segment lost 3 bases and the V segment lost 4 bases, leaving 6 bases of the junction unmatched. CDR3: CASSPRDSLNQPQHF. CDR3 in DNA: TGCGCCAGCAGCCCCCGGGACAGCCTCAATCAGCCCCAGCATTTT.

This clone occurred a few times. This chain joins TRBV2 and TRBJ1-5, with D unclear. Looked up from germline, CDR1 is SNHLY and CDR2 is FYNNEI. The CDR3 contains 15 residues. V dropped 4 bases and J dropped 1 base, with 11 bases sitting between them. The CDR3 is CASSGQGLSNQPQHF. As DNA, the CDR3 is TGTGCCAGCAGTGGACAAGGACTAAGCAATCAGCCCCAGCATTTT.

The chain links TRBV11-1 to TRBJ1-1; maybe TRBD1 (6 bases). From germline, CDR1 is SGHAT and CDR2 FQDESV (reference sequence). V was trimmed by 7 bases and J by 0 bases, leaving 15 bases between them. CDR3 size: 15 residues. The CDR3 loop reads CASNQGGRVNTEAFF. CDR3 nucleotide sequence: TGTGCCAGCAACCAAGGGGGTAGGGTGAACACTGAAGCTTTCTTT.

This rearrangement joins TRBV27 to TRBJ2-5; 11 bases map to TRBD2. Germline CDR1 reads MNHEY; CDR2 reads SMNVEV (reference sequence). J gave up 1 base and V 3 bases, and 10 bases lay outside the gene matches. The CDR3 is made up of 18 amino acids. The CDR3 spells CASSFIYSTSGIQETQYF. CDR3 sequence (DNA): TGTGCCAGCAGTTTCATTTATTCGACTAGCGGGATCCAAGAGACCCAGTACTTC.

In DNA, the CDR3 is TGTGCCAGCAGTCAACGTCCGCGTAATGAGCAGTTCTTC. Protein product: CASSQRPRNEQFF. V gene TRBV28 combines with J gene TRBJ2-1; D not certain. The CDR3 sequence is 13 residues long. V was cut by 5 bases and J by 7 bases, with 12 bases left in between. Germline V lookup: CDR1 MDHEN, CDR2 SYDVKM. The full variable domain, rest sourced from reference TRBV28 and TRBJ2-1, is DVKVTQSSRYLVKRTGEKVFLECVQDMDHENMFWYRQDPGLGLRLIYFSYDVKMKEKGDIPEGYSVSREKKERFSLILESASTNQTSMYLCASSQRPRNEQFFGPGTRLTVL.

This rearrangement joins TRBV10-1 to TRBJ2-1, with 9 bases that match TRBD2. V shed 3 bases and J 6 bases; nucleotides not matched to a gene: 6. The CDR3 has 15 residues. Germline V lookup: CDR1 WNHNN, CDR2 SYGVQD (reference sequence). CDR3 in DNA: TGCGCCAGCAGTGATTTAGCGGGAGTAGGCAATGAGCAGTTCTTC. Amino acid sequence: CASSDLAGVGNEQFF.

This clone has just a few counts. The CDR3 is CSTRLAGVSGEQFF. CDR3 nucleotides: TGCAGCACCAGACTAGCGGGAGTTTCTGGGGAGCAGTTCTTC. The rearrangement links TRBV29-1 to TRBJ2-1; the match to TRBD2 covers 12 bases. The CDR3 consists of 14 residues. Germline CDR1 reads SQVTM; CDR2 reads ANQGSEA. V gave up 8 bases and J gave up 10 bases; unmatched junction bases: 12.

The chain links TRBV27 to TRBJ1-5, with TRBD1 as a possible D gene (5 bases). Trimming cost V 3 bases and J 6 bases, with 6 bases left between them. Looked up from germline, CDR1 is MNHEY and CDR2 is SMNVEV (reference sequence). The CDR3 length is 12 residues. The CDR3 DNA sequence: TGTGCCAGCAGTTTTAGGGGTCAGCCCCAGCATTTT. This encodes CASSFRGQPQHF.

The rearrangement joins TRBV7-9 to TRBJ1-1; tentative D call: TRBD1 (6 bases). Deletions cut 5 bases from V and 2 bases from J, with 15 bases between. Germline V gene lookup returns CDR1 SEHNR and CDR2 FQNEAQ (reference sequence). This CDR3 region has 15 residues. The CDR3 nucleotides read TGTGCCAGCAGCCCCGGACAGAATTTAAACACTGAAGCTTTCTTT. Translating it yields CASSPGQNLNTEAFF. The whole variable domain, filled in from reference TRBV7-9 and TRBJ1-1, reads DTGVSQNPRHKITKRGQNVTFRCDPISEHNRLYWYRQTLGQGPEFLTYFQNEAQLEKSRLLSDRFSAERPKGSFSTLEIQRTEQGDSAMYLCASSPGQNLNTEAFFGQGTRLTVV.

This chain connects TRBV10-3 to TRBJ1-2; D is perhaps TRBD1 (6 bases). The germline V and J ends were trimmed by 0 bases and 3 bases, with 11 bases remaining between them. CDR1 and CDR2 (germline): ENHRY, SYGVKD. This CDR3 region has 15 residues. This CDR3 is CAISESRTGHYGYTF. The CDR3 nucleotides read TGTGCCATCAGTGAGTCGAGAACAGGGCACTATGGCTACACCTTC.

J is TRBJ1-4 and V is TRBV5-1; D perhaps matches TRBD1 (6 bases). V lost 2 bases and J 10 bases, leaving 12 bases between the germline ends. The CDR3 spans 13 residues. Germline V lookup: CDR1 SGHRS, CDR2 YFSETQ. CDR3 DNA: TGCGCCAGCAGCTTCTTGGGGGCTGGAAAACTGTTTTTT. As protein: CASSFLGAGKLFF.

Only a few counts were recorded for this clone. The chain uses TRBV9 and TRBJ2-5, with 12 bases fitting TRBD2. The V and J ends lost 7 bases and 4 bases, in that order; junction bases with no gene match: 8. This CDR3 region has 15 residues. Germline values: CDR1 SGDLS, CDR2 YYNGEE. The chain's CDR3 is CASGETSGRGETQYF. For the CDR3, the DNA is TGTGCCAGCGGGGAGACTAGCGGGAGAGGAGAGACCCAGTACTTC.

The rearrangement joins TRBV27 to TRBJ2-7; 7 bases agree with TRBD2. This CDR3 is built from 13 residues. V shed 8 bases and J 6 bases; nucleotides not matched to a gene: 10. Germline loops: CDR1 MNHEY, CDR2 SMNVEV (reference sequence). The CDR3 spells CASAFAGVSEQYF. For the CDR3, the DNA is TGTGCCAGCGCTTTCGCGGGAGTGAGCGAGCAGTACTTC.

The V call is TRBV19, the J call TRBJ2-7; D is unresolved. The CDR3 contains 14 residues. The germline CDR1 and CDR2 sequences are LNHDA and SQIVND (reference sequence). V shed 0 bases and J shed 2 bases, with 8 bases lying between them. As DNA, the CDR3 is TGTGCCAGTAGTATAGAGGCCCCCACCTACGAGCAGTACTTC. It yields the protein CASSIEAPTYEQYF.

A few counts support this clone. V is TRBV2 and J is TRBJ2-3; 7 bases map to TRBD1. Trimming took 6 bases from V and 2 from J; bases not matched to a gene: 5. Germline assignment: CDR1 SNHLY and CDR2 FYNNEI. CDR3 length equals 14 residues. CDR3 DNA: TGTGCCAGCAGCCCGGGACAGTCCACAGATACGCAGTATTTT. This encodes CASSPGQSTDTQYF.

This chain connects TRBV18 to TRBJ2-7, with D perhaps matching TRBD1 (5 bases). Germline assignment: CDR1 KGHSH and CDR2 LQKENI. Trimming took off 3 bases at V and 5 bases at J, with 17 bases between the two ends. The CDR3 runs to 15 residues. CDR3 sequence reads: CASSPLQRGGDEQYF. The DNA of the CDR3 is TGTGCCAGCTCACCCCTCCAAAGGGGCGGCGACGAGCAGTACTTC.

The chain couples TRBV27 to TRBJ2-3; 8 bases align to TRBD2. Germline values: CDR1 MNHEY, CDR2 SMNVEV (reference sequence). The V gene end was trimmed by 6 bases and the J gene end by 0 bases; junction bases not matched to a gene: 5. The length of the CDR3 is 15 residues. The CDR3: CASRIAGRSTDTQYF. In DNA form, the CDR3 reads TGTGCCAGCAGGATAGCGGGGAGGAGCACAGATACGCAGTATTTT.

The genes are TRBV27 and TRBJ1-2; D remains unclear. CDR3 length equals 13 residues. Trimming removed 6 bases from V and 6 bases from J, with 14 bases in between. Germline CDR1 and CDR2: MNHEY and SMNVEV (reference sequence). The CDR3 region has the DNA TGTGCCAGCAGCTTGCTCCCCCGGGATGGCTACACCTTC. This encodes CASSLLPRDGYTF.

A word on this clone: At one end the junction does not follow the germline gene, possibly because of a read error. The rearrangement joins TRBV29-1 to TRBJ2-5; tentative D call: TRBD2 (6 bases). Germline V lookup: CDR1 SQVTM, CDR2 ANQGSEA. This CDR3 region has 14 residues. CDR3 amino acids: CSAERDSWGETQYF. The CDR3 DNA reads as TGCAGCGCTGAACGGGACTCGTGGGGAGAGACCCAGTACTTC.

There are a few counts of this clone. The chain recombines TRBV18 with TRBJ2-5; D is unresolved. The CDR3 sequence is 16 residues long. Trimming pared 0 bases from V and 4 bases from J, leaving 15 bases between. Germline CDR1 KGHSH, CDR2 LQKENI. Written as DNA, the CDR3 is TGTGCCAGCTCACCACCGGTACAAAGGAGAGGAGAGACCCAGTACTTC. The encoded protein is CASSPPVQRRGETQYF.

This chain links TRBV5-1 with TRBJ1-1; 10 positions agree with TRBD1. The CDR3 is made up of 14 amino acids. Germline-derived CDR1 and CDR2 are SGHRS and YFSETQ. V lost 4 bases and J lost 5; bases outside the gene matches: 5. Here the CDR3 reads CASSQWDRGTEAFF. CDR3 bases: TGCGCCAGCAGCCAATGGGACAGGGGAACTGAAGCTTTCTTT.

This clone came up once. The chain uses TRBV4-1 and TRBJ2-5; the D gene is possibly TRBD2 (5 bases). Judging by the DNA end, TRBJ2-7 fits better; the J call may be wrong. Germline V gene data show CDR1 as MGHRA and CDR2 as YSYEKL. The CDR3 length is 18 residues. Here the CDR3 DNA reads TGCGCCAGCAGCCAAGCGATAATAGGACTCAAACAAGGCTACGAGCAGTACTTC. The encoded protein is CASSQAIIGLKQGYEQYF.